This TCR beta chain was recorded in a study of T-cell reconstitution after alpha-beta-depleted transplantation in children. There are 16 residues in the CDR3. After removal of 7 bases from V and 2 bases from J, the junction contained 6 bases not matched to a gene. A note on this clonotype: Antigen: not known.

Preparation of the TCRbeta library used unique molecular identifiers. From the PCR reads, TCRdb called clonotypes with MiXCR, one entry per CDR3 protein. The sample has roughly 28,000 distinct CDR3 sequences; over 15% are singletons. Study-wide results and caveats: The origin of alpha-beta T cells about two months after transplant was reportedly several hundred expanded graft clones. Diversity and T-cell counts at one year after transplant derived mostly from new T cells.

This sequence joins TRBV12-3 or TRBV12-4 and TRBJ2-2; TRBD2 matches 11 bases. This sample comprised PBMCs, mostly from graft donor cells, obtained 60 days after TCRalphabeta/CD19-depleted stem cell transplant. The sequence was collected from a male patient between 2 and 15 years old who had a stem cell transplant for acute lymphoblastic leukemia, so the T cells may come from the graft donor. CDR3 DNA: TGTGCCAGCAATACCGGGACTAGCGGAAACACCGGGGAGCTGTTTTTT. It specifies CASNTGTSGNTGELFF.